This note documents a single TCR beta chain sequence. Its binding antigen is unknown. No much larger clone exists at a distance of one base, and base qualities are not known. TCRbeta CDR3 regions were amplified from genomic DNA by means of the immunoSEQ Assay, a bias-controlled multiplex PCR. Concerning the study's data processing: The number of nucleated cells in each sample was estimated from the amplification of reference gene primers within the assay. Sequence reads were collapsed and filtered to measure the absolute abundance of every unique TCRbeta CDR3 rearrangement. For each sample, productive Simpson clonality was calculated by taking the square root of Simpson's diversity index across productive rearrangements. Here the immuneACCESS table is served through TCRdb, limited to in-frame sequences with V and J called. Missing clones are a known gap in these copies; in checked studies unresolved V genes cover under half, and the rest lacks a known reason. V, J and clone size are those of that table, while D and trimming were read from the DNA. This sample is represented by about 120,000 clones; about 89% of them were singletons. The ten largest clones capture about a fifth of the sample.

The record originates from a study of blood T cell repertoires in COVID-19 (dated by TCRdb to between 2020 and 2021). Background for the entire study: The collaborator samples originated in the United States, Italy and Spain and spanned the acute and convalescent phases of COVID-19. Samples were obtained from the ongoing ImmuneRACE study (first 160 participants) and from over 1,000 subjects provided by 6 global collaborators. The material from the prospective study consisted of cDNA or gDNA derived from T cells, B-cell-depleted T cells, or PBMCs. The dataset comprised deeply sampled blood TCRbeta repertoires from subjects exposed to, actively infected with, or recovered from COVID-19. The repertoires were released in a freely available public database meant as a resource for research on the immune response to SARS-CoV-2. HLA class I and class II types, where available, came from metadata supplied by the sample provider rather than from assay-based typing. A de-identified subject ID, COVID-19 status, age in years and sex were almost always included in the sample metadata. Here is what the overall study found, with its caveats: How much clinical and demographic metadata was included differed by source and by participant, and the metadata was provided uncurated.

Whole blood was collected in K2EDTA tubes by collaborating institutions according to the institutions' own protocols. For TCRbeta analysis, collaborators shipped samples as frozen whole blood, isolated PBMCs, or DNA extracted from either of those sample types. Trimming leaves V shorter by 2 bases and J shorter by 0 bases, with the junction holding 13 bases beyond the gene matches. The germline V gene gives CDR1 as SQVTM and CDR2 as ANQGSEA. The CDR3, cysteine through phenylalanine, is 19 amino acids long. Kept here is only the CDR3 DNA, which spans 57 bases and is read in frame from base 1. Sequenced input: peripheral blood. This TCR derives from a human donor with acute or convalescent COVID-19. The donor label of this sample is uncertain. The V and J segments used are TRBV29-1 and TRBJ2-3; the junction holds 11 bases that match TRBD2. The CDR3 protein sequence reads: CSVELLAGVIVQSTDTQYF. The nucleotide sequence is TGCAGCGTTGAACTACTAGCGGGAGTGATTGTGCAAAGCACAGATACGCAGTATTTT.